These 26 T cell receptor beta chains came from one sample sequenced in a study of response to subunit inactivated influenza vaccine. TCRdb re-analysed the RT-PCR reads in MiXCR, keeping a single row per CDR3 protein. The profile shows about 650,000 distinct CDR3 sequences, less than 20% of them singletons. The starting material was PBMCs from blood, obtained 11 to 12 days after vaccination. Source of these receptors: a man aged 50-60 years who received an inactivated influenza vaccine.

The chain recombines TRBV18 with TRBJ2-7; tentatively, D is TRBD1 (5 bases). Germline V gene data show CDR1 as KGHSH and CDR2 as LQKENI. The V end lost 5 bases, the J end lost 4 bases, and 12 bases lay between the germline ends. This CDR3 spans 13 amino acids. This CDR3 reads CASSSQKGYEQYF. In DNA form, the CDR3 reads TGTGCCAGCTCATCCCAGAAGGGGTACGAGCAGTACTTC.

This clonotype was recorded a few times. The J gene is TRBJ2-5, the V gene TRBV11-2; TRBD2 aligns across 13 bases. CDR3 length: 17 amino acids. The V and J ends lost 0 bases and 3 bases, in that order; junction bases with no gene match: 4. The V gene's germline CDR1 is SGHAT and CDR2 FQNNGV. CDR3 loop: CASSLDVGLAGEETQYF. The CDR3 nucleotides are TGTGCCAGCAGCTTAGATGTTGGACTAGCGGGAGAAGAGACCCAGTACTTC.

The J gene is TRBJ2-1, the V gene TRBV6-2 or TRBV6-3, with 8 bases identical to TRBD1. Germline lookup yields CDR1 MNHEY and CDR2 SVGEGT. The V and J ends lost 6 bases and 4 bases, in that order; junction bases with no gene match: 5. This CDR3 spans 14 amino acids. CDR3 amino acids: CASRAGQVYNEQFF. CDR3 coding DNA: TGTGCCAGCAGGGCGGGACAGGTGTACAATGAGCAGTTCTTC.

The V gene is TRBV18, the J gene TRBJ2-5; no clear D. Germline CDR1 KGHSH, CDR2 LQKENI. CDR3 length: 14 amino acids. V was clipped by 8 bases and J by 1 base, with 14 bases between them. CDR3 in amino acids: CASLYQPFQETQYF. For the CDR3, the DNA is TGTGCCAGCCTTTACCAACCGTTCCAAGAGACCCAGTACTTC.

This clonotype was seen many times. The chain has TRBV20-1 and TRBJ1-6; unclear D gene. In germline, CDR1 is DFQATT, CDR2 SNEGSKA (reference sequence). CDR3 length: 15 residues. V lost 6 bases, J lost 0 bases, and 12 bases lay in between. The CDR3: CSAPARSSYNSPLHF. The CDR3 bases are TGCAGTGCGCCCGCCCGTAGCTCCTATAATTCACCCCTCCACTTT.

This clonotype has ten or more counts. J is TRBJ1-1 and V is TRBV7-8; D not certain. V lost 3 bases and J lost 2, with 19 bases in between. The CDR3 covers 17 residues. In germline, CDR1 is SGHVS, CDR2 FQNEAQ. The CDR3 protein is CASSFRRTGIVNTEAFF. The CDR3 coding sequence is TGTGCCAGCAGCTTCCGAAGGACCGGGATAGTAAACACTGAAGCTTTCTTT.

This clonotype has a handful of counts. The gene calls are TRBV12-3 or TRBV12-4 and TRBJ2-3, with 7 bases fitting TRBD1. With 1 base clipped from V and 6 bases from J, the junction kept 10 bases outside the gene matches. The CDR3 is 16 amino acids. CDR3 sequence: CASSLGRTGVRDTQYF. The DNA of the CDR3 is TGTGCCAGCAGTTTAGGCCGGACAGGTGTGAGGGATACGCAGTATTTT.

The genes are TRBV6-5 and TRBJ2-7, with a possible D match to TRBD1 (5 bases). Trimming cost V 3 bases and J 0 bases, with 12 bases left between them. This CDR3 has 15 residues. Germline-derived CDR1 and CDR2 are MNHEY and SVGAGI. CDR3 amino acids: CASSYAQGLSYEQYF. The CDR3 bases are TGTGCCAGCAGTTATGCGCAGGGCCTCTCCTACGAGCAGTACTTC.

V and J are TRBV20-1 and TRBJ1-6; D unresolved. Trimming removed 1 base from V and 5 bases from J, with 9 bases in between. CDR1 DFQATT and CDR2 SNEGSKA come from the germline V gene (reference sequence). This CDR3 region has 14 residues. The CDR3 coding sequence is TGCAGTGCTAGAGTTGGGAACAATAATTCACCCCTCCACTTT. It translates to CSARVGNNNSPLHF.

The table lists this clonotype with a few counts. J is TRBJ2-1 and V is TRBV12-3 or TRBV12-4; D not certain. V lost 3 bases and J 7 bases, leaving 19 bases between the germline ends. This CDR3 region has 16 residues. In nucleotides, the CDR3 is TGTGCCAGCAGTTTTAGTTTGGCAGAATGGGTTAATGAGCAGTTCTTC. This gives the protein CASSFSLAEWVNEQFF.

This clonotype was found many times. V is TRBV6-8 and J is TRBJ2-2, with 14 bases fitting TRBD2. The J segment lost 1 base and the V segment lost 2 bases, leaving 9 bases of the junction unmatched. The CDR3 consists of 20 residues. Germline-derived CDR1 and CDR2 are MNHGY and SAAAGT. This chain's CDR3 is CASSYLGLAGATKNTGELFF. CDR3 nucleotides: TGTGCCAGCAGTTACCTGGGACTAGCGGGAGCCACGAAGAACACCGGGGAGCTGTTTTTT.

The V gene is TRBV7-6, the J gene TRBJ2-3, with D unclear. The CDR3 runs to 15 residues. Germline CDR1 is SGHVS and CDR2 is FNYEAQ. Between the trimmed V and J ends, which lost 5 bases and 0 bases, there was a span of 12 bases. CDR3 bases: TGTGCCAGCAGCGAAACCTCCGGGAGCACAGATACGCAGTATTTT. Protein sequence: CASSETSGSTDTQYF. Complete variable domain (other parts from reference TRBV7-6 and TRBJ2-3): GAGVSQSPRYKVTKRGQDVALRCDPISGHVSLYWYRQALGQGPEFLTYFNYEAQQDKSGLPNDRFSAERPEGSISTLTIQRTEQRDSAMYRCASSETSGSTDTQYFGPGTRLTVL.

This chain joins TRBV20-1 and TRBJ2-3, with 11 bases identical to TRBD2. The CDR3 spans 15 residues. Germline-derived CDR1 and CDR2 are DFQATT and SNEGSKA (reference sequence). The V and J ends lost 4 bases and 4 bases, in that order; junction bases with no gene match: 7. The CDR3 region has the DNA TGCAGTGCTACCCCTAGCGGGAGGATCGCAGATACGCAGTATTTT. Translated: CSATPSGRIADTQYF.

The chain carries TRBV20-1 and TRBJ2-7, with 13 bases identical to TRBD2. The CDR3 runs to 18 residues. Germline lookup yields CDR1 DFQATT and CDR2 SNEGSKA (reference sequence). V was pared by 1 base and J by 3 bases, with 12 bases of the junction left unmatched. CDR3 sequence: CSARALGLAGVSGYEQYF. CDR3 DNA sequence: TGCAGTGCTAGAGCCCTTGGACTAGCGGGAGTCTCAGGCTACGAGCAGTACTTC.

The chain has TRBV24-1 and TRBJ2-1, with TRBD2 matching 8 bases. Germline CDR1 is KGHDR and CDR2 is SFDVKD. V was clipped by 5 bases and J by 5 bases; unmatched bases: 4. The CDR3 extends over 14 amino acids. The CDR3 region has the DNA TGTGCCACCAGTGGAGCAGCGGGAGACAATGAGCAGTTCTTC. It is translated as CATSGAAGDNEQFF.

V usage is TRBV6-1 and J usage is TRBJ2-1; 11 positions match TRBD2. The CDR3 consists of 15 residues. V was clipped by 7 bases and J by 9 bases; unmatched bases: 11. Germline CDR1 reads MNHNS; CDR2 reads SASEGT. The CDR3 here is CASTKGTSGRTEQFF. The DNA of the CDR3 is TGTGCCAGCACCAAAGGGACTAGCGGAAGGACTGAGCAGTTCTTC.

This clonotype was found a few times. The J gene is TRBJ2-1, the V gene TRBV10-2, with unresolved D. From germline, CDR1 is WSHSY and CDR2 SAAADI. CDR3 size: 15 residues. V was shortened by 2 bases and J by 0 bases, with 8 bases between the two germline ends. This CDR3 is CASSERASSYNEQFF. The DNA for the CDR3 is TGCGCCAGCAGTGAGCGGGCCTCCTCCTACAATGAGCAGTTCTTC.

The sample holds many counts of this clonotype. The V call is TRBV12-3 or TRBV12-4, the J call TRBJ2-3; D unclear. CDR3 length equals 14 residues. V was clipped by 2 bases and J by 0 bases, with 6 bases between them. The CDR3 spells CASSLRQSTDTQYF. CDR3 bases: TGTGCCAGCAGTTTACGACAAAGCACAGATACGCAGTATTTT.

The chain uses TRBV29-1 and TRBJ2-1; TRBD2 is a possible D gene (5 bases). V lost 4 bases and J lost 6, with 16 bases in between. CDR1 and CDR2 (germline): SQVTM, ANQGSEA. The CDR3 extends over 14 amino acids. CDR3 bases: TGCAGCGTTGCCTCGCTAGCAGCCGGCAATGAGCAGTTCTTC. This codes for CSVASLAAGNEQFF.

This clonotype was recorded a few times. DNA of the CDR3: TGCAGCGTTGCTCACACATCGCCCGTAGGCGAGCAGTACTTC. Protein sequence: CSVAHTSPVGEQYF. This rearrangement joins TRBV29-1 to TRBJ2-7; D call uncertain. Germline assignment: CDR1 SQVTM and CDR2 ANQGSEA. Trimming cost V 4 bases and J 6 bases, with 19 bases left between them. The CDR3 contains 14 residues.

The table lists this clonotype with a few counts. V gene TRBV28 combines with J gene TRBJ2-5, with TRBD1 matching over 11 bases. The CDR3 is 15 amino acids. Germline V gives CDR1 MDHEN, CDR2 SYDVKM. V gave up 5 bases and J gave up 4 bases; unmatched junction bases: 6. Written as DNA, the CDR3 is TGTGCCAGCAGTCGCCTCGGGACAGGGGGAGAGACCCAGTACTTC. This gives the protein CASSRLGTGGETQYF.

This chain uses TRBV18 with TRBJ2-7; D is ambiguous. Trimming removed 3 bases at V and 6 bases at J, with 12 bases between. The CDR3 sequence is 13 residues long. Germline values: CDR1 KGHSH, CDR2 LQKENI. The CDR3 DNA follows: TGTGCCAGCTCACCGTCATCAAGGAGCGAGCAGTACTTC. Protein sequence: CASSPSSRSEQYF.

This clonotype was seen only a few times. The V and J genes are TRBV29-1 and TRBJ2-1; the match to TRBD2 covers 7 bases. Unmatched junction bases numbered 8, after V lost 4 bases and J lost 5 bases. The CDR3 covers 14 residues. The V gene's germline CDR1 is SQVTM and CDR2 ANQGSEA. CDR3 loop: CSVVMLADNNEQFF. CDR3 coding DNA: TGCAGCGTTGTAATGCTAGCGGATAACAATGAGCAGTTCTTC.

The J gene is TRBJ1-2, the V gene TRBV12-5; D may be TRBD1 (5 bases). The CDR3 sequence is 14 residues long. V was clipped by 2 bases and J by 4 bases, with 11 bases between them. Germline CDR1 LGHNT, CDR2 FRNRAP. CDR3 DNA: TGTGCTAGTGGTTTGAAGGGACTCAGCTATGGCTACACCTTC. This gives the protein CASGLKGLSYGYTF.

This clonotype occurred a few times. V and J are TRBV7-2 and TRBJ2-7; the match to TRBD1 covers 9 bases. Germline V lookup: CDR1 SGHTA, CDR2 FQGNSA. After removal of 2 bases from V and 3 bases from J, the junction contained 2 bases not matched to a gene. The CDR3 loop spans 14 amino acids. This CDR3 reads CASSLTGGGYEQYF. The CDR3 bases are TGTGCCAGCAGCTTAACAGGGGGCGGCTACGAGCAGTACTTC.

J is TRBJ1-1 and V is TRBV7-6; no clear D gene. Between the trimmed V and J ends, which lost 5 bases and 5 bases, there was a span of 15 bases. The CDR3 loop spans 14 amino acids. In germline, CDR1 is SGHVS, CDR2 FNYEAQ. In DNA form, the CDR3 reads TGTGCCAGCAGCCCCCAGGCTTGGGCGACTGAAGCTTTCTTT. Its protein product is CASSPQAWATEAFF.